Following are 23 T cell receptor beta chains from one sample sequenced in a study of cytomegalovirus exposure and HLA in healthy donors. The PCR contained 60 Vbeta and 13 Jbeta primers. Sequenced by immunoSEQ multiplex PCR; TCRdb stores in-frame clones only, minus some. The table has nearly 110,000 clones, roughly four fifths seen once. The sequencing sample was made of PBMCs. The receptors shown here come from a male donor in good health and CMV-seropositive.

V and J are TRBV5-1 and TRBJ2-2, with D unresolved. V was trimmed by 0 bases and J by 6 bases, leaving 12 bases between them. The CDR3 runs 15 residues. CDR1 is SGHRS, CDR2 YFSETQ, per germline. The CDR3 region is CASSLGSFEPGELFF. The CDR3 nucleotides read TGCGCCAGCAGCTTGGGGTCCTTCGAGCCCGGGGAGCTGTTTTTT.

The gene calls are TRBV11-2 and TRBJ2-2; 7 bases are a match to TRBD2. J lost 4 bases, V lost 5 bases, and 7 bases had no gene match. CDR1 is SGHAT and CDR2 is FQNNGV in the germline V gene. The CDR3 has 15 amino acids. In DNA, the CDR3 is TGTGCCAGCAGCCCGGGCGGGAGTATCACCGGGGAGCTGTTTTTT. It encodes CASSPGGSITGELFF.

The CDR3 region is CAGQALTVGNLSGNTIYF. CDR3 bases: TGTGCCGGTCAAGCCCTGACAGTGGGAAACCTCTCTGGAAACACCATATATTTT. The rearrangement links TRBV25-1 to TRBJ1-3; D may be TRBD1 (5 bases). The CDR3 runs 18 residues. CDR1 is MGHDK and CDR2 is SYGVNS in the germline V gene. V was trimmed by 11 bases and J by 0 bases, leaving 26 bases between them.

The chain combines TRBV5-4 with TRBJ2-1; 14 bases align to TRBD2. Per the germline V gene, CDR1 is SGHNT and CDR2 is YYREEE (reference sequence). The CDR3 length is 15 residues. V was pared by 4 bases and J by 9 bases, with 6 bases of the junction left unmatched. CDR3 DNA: TGTGCCAGCAGCCCCGGGACTAGCGGGAGTTTTGAGCAGTTCTTC. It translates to CASSPGTSGSFEQFF.

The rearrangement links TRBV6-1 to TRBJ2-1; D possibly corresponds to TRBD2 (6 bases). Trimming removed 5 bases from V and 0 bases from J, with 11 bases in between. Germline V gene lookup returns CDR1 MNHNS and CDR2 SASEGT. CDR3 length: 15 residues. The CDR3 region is CASSTSQSSYNEQFF. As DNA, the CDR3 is TGTGCCAGCAGTACTAGCCAGAGCTCCTACAATGAGCAGTTCTTC.

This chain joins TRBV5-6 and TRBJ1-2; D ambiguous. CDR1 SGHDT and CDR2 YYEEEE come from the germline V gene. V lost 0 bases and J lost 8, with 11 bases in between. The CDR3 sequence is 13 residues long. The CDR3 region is CASSLAPREGYTF. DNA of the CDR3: TGTGCCAGCAGCTTGGCCCCCCGCGAGGGCTACACCTTC. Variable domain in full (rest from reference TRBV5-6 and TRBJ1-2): DAGVTQSPTHLIKTRGQQVTLRCSPKSGHDTVSWYQQALGQGPQFIFQYYEEEERQRGNFPDRFSGHQFPNYSSELNVNALLLGDSALYLCASSLAPREGYTFGSGTRLTVV.

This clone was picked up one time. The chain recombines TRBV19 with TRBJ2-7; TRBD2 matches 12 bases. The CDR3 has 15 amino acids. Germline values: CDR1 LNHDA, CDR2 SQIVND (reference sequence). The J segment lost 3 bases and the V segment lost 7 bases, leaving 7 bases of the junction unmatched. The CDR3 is CASKSLTSGSYEQYF. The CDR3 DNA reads TGTGCCAGTAAATCGCTGACTAGCGGGAGCTACGAGCAGTACTTC.

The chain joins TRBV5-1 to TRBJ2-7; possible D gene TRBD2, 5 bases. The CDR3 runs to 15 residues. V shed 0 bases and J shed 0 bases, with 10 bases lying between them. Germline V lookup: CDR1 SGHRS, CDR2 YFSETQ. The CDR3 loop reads CASSLAGVASYEQYF. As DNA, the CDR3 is TGCGCCAGCAGCTTGGCCGGGGTAGCCTCCTACGAGCAGTACTTC.

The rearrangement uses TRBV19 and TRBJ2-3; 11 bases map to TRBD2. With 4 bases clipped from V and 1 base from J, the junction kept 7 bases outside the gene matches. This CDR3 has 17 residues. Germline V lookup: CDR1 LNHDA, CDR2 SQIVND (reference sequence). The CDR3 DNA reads TGTGCCAGTAGTAGAGGACCGACTAGCGGGGGCACAGATACGCAGTATTTT. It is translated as CASSRGPTSGGTDTQYF.

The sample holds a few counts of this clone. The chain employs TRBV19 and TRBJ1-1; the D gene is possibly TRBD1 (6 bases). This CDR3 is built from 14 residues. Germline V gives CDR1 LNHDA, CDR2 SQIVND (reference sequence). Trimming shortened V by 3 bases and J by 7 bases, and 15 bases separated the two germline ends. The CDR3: CASSMGQGMFEAFF. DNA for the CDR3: TGTGCCAGTAGTATGGGTCAGGGGATGTTTGAAGCTTTCTTT.

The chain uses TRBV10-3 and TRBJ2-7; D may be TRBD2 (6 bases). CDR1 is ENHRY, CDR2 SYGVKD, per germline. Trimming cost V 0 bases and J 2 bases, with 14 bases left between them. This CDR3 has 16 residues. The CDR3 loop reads CAISESTRGRTYEQYF. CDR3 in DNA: TGTGCCATCAGTGAGTCGACGCGGGGTAGGACCTACGAGCAGTACTTC.

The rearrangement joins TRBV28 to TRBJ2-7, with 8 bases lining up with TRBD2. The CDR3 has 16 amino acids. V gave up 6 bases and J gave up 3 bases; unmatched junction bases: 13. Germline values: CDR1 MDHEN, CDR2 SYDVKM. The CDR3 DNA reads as TGTGCCAGCAGCTCACCCATAGCGGGAAATTTCTACGAGCAGTACTTC. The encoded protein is CASSSPIAGNFYEQYF.

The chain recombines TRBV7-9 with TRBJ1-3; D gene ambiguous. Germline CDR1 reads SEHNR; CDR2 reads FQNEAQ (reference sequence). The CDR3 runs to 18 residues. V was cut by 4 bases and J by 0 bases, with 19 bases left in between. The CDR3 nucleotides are TGTGCCAGCAGCTCCCCCAGATTACTAGATAGCTCTGGAAACACCATATATTTT. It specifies CASSSPRLLDSSGNTIYF.

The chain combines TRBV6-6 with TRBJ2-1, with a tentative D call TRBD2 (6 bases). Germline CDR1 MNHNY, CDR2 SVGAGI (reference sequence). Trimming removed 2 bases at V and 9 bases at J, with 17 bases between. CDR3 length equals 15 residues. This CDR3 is CASSYRAEGLSEQFF. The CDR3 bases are TGTGCCAGCAGTTACCGGGCGGAGGGATTGAGTGAGCAGTTCTTC.

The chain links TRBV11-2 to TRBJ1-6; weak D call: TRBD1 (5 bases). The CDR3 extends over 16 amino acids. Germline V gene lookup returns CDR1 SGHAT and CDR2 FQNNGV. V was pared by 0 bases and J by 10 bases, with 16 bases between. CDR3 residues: CASSLDRSDSRSPLHF. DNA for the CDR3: TGTGCCAGCAGCTTAGACCGGTCCGACAGTCGGTCACCCCTCCACTTT.

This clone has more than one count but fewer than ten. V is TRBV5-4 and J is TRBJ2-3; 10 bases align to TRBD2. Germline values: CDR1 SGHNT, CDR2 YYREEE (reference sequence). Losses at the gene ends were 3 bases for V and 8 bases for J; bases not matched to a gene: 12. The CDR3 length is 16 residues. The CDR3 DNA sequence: TGTGCCAGCAGCTCAGGGGCTCTAGCGGGGGCGGGTACGCAGTATTTT. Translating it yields CASSSGALAGAGTQYF. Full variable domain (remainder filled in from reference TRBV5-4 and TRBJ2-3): ETGVTQSPTHLIKTRGQQVTLRCSSQSGHNTVSWYQQALGQGPQFIFQYYREEENGRGNFPPRFSGLQFPNYSSELNVNALELDDSALYLCASSSGALAGAGTQYFGPGTRLTVL.

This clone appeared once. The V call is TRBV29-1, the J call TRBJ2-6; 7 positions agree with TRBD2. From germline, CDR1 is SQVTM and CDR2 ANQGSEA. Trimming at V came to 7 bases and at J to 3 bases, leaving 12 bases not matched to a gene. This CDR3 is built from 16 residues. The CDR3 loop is CSARLALPFGANVLTF. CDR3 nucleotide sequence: TGCAGCGCCAGACTAGCTTTACCTTTTGGGGCCAACGTCCTGACTTTC.

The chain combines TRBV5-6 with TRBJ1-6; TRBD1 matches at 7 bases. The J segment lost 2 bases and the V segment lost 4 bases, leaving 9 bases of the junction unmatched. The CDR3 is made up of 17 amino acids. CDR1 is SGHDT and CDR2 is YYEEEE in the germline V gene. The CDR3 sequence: CASSRTGLGTYNSPLHF. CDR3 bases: TGTGCCAGCAGCCGGACAGGCCTTGGGACCTATAATTCACCCCTCCACTTT.

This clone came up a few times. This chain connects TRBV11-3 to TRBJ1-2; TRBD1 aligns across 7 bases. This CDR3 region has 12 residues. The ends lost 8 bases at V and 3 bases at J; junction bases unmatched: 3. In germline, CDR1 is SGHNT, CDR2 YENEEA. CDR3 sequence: CASHTGDYGYTF. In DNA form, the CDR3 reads TGTGCCAGCCACACAGGGGACTATGGCTACACCTTC.

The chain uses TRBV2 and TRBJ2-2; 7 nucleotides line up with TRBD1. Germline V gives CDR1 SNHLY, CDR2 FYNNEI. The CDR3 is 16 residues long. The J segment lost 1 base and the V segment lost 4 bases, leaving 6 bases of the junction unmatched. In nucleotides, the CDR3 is TGTGCCAGCAGTGGGTTGTGGACAGGGAACACCGGGGAGCTGTTTTTT. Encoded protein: CASSGLWTGNTGELFF.

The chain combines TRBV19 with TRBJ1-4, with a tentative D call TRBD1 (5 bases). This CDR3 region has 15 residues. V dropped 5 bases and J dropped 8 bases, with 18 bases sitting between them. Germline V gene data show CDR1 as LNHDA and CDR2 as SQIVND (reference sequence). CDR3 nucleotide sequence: TGTGCCAGTAGTTTCCGGATCTATAAGGGGGAAAAACTGTTTTTT. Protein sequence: CASSFRIYKGEKLFF.

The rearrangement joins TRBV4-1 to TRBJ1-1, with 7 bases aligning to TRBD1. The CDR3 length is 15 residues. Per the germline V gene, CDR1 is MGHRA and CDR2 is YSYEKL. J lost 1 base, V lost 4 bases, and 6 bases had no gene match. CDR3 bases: TGCGCCAGCAGCCGCGGCGGACAGGCGAACACTGAAGCTTTCTTT. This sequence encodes CASSRGGQANTEAFF.

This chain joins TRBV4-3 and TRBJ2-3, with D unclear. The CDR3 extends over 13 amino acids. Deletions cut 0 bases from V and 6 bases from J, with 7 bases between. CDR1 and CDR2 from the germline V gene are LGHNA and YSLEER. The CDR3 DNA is TGCGCCAGCAGCCAAGATGGGCCGGATACGCAGTATTTT. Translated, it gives CASSQDGPDTQYF.